One sample yielded the 13 T cell receptor beta chains listed below, sequenced in a study of T cell responses to AZD1222 COVID-19 vaccine. The assay was immunoSEQ multiplex PCR, and TCRdb's table has in-frame clones only and misses some. The repertoire holds under 130,000 clones, over 80% seen once, with approximately 22% in the top ten. The material was peripheral blood, obtained on day 0 of AZD1222 vaccination. The receptors derive from an adult in good health.

The chain is built from TRBV7-9 and TRBJ2-7, with 7 positions matching TRBD1. Unmatched junction bases numbered 7, after V lost 5 bases and J lost 0 bases. Germline CDR1 reads SEHNR; CDR2 reads FQNEAQ (reference sequence). The CDR3 contains 15 residues. Here the CDR3 reads CASSPDRVGSYEQYF. The CDR3 region has the DNA TGTGCCAGCAGCCCTGACAGGGTTGGCTCCTACGAGCAGTACTTC.

The chain links TRBV18 to TRBJ1-1; a weak D match, TRBD1 (6 bases). The CDR3 spans 15 residues. Trimming took off 4 bases at V and 0 bases at J, with 12 bases between the two ends. CDR1 is KGHSH, CDR2 LQKENI, per germline. This CDR3 reads CASSLIQGLNTEAFF. CDR3 nucleotide sequence: TGTGCCAGCTCACTTATCCAGGGGTTGAACACTGAAGCTTTCTTT.

The J gene is TRBJ2-7, the V gene TRBV9; D not resolved. CDR3 length: 14 amino acids. The germline V gene encodes CDR1 SGDLS and CDR2 YYNGEE. V was pared by 4 bases and J by 6 bases, with 17 bases between. CDR3 in amino acids: CASSPQYLLGEQYF. CDR3 DNA: TGTGCCAGCAGCCCCCAATATCTCCTAGGCGAGCAGTACTTC.

The genes are TRBV10-2 and TRBJ1-2, with D unresolved. CDR1 WSHSY and CDR2 SAAADI come from the germline V gene. Deletions cut 5 bases from V and 6 bases from J, with 19 bases between. The CDR3 has 15 amino acids. In DNA form, the CDR3 reads TGCGCCAGCAGTAAGACGGGGAGGAATGAGGATGGCTACACCTTC. Its translation is CASSKTGRNEDGYTF.

This chain links TRBV15 with TRBJ1-1; 10 bases line up with TRBD1. The junction had 5 bases not matched to a gene; V was cut back by 3 bases and J by 1 base. The CDR3 spans 16 residues. Germline V CDR1 and CDR2: LNHNV, YYDKDF (reference sequence). The CDR3 is CATSRGTGAANTEAFF. The CDR3 DNA sequence: TGTGCCACCAGCAGGGGGACAGGGGCCGCGAACACTGAAGCTTTCTTT.

The chain recombines TRBV6-5 with TRBJ1-1; D is unclear. Germline V lookup: CDR1 MNHEY, CDR2 SVGAGI. This CDR3 is 14 amino acids long. Trimming cost V 0 bases and J 1 base, with 6 bases left between them. CDR3 in amino acids: CASSYSVGNTEAFF. CDR3 sequence (DNA): TGTGCCAGCAGTTACTCGGTGGGGAACACTGAAGCTTTCTTT.

The chain has TRBV18 and TRBJ2-3; 13 bases align to TRBD2. The CDR3 loop spans 17 amino acids. After removal of 8 bases from V and 1 base from J, the junction contained 9 bases not matched to a gene. CDR1 is KGHSH and CDR2 is LQKENI in the germline V gene. The CDR3 coding sequence is TGTGCCAGCCGGGCCGGGACTAGCGGGACAGGCACAGATACGCAGTATTTT. Amino acid sequence: CASRAGTSGTGTDTQYF. The whole variable domain, remainder taken from reference TRBV18 and TRBJ2-3, is NAGVMQNPRHLVRRRGQEARLRCSPMKGHSHVYWYRQLPEEGLKFMVYLQKENIIDESGMPKERFSAEFPKEGPSILRIQQVVRGDSAAYFCASRAGTSGTGTDTQYFGPGTRLTVL.

This sequence joins TRBV12-5 and TRBJ2-5; TRBD2 matches at 14 bases. This CDR3 is built from 16 residues. V gave up 6 bases and J gave up 2 bases; unmatched junction bases: 5. Germline V lookup: CDR1 LGHNT, CDR2 FRNRAP. CDR3 nucleotide sequence: TGTGCTAGTGGCCCGGGGACTAGCGGGGGTCAAGAGACCCAGTACTTC. It is translated as CASGPGTSGGQETQYF.

V and J are TRBV5-1 and TRBJ2-1; TRBD1 might be the D (6 bases). V shed 0 bases and J shed 4 bases, with 11 bases lying between them. CDR1 and CDR2 (germline): SGHRS, YFSETQ. CDR3 size: 15 residues. The CDR3 coding sequence is TGCGCCAGCAGCTTGGGGCAGGGGTATTACAATGAGCAGTTCTTC. Its protein is CASSLGQGYYNEQFF.

This chain connects TRBV18 to TRBJ2-7; D may match TRBD1 or TRBD2 (5 bases each). This CDR3 has 15 amino acids. The germline V gene encodes CDR1 KGHSH and CDR2 LQKENI. V shed 3 bases and J shed 2 bases, with 14 bases lying between them. CDR3 sequence (DNA): TGTGCCAGCTCACCTTCCCGGGACCCCCCCTACGAGCAGTACTTC. Protein product: CASSPSRDPPYEQYF.

The chain joins TRBV20-1 to TRBJ2-7; D is undetermined. The CDR3 spans 11 residues. Trimming shortened V by 2 bases and J by 7 bases, and 9 bases separated the two germline ends. Germline V gives CDR1 DFQATT, CDR2 SNEGSKA (reference sequence). CDR3 nucleotide sequence: TGCAGTGCTAGAAATTACCTGGAGCAGTACTTC. It yields the protein CSARNYLEQYF.

The chain uses TRBV27 and TRBJ1-2; no reliable D call. Trimming pared 3 bases from V and 5 bases from J, leaving 13 bases between. The length of the CDR3 is 14 residues. The germline V gene encodes CDR1 MNHEY and CDR2 SMNVEV (reference sequence). CDR3 nucleotide sequence: TGTGCCAGCAGTTTTACTGAGGGCCCTTATGGCTACACCTTC. Translated: CASSFTEGPYGYTF.

V and J are TRBV5-1 and TRBJ2-3, with 13 nucleotides matching TRBD2. The CDR3 contains 18 residues. Germline V gene lookup returns CDR1 SGHRS and CDR2 YFSETQ. Trimming cost V 4 bases and J 1 base; bases outside gene matches: 9. CDR3 amino acids: CASSPELAGGTGTDTQYF. The CDR3, as DNA: TGCGCCAGCAGCCCCGAACTAGCGGGGGGGACCGGCACAGATACGCAGTATTTT.